These T cell receptor beta chains were read from a single sample in a study of cytomegalovirus exposure and HLA in healthy donors. Data came from immunoSEQ multiplex PCR; TCRdb stores just in-frame clones and leaves some out. The top ten hold around 3% of the sample, which has approximately 160,000 clones, about 70% seen once. The specimen was PBMCs. The source of these receptors is a woman between 40 and 55 years old in good health and CMV-seropositive. Both conserved end residues are part of each CDR3. Fields, in order: clone size, D gene, V gene, J gene, CDR3 protein, CDR3 DNA. The D gene is left open where the match is weak. Clone size, where shown, is once, few, many, or a class for clones that have expanded.

>-|TRBD1|TRBV10-3|TRBJ1-1
CATDSTGGDPMNTEAFF
TGTGCCACCGACTCGACAGGGGGGGATCCTATGAACACTGAAGCTTTCTTT
>-|TRBD2|TRBV10-3|TRBJ2-5
CAISAQTSGVQETQYF
TGTGCCATCAGTGCTCAGACTAGCGGGGTACAAGAGACCCAGTACTTC
>-|-|TRBV2|TRBJ1-1
CASTKFSLLSEAFF
TGTGCCAGCACTAAATTCAGTCTCCTTAGCGAAGCTTTCTTT
>-|TRBD2|TRBV7-2|TRBJ2-7
CASSLQLAAYEQYF
TGTGCCAGCAGCTTACAACTAGCGGCTTACGAGCAGTACTTC
>-|-|TRBV19|TRBJ1-1
CASSSEDTEAFF
TGTGCCAGTAGTAGCGAGGACACTGAAGCTTTCTTT
>-|TRBD2|TRBV9|TRBJ2-3
CASSLGGLAGTDTQYF
TGTGCCAGCAGTCTGGGGGGACTAGCGGGAACAGATACGCAGTATTTT
>once|TRBD1|TRBV28|TRBJ2-7
CASSPGQGLYEQYF
TGTGCCAGCAGCCCCGGACAGGGCCTCTACGAGCAGTACTTC
>-|-|TRBV6-1|TRBJ1-5
CASSGHYSNQPQHF
TGTGCCAGCAGCGGACATTATAGCAATCAGCCCCAGCATTTT
>-|-|TRBV29-1|TRBJ2-1
CSVPLGGGQFF
TGCAGCGTCCCCTTGGGGGGAGGGCAGTTCTTC
>-|-|TRBV29-1|TRBJ1-5
CSVGNGNQPQHF
TGCAGCGTTGGAAACGGGAATCAGCCCCAGCATTTT
>-|-|TRBV5-1|TRBJ1-6
CASATDTSYNSPLHF
TGCGCCAGTGCGACAGACACTTCCTATAATTCACCCCTCCACTTT
>-|-|TRBV7-2|TRBJ2-2
CASIDPWVGLPRAGELFF
TGTGCCAGCATAGATCCTTGGGTTGGGCTCCCCCGCGCCGGGGAGCTGTTTTTT
>few|TRBD2|TRBV18|TRBJ2-1
CASSAGLAGAPGSYNEQFF
TGTGCCAGCTCCGCGGGACTAGCGGGAGCTCCGGGCTCCTACAATGAGCAGTTCTTC
>-|-|TRBV2|TRBJ2-4
CASSVTGTKNIQYF
TGTGCCAGCAGTGTCACAGGAACCAAAAACATTCAGTACTTC
>-|-|TRBV6-5|TRBJ1-5
CASSYSRHLNQPQNF
TGTGCCAGCAGTTACTCGCGGCACCTCAATCAGCCCCAGAATTTT
>-|TRBD1|TRBV7-3|TRBJ2-3
CASSSSTGAIDTQYF
TGTGCCAGCAGCTCTTCGACAGGGGCAATAGATACGCAGTATTTT
>-|-|TRBV28|TRBJ1-1
CASSSRTVLNTEAFF
TGTGCCAGCAGTAGTAGGACAGTTCTGAACACTGAAGCTTTCTTT
>-|TRBD2|TRBV2|TRBJ2-1
CASRIVSGGARNEQFF
TGTGCCAGCAGGATAGTGAGCGGGGGGGCCCGTAATGAGCAGTTCTTC
>-|-|TRBV28|TRBJ2-7
CASNVRSYEQYF
TGTGCCAGCAATGTGAGATCCTACGAGCAGTACTTC
>-|-|TRBV9|TRBJ1-4
CASSVFTGRGEKLFF
TGTGCCAGCAGCGTATTTACAGGGAGGGGTGAAAAACTGTTTTTT
>few|TRBD2|TRBV9|TRBJ2-2
CASSLGTSGTNTGELFF
TGTGCCAGCAGCCTCGGGACTAGCGGGACGAACACCGGGGAGCTGTTTTTT
>-|TRBD2|TRBV5-4|TRBJ2-1
CASSRLAGDDNEQFF
TGTGCCAGCAGCCGCCTAGCGGGAGACGACAATGAGCAGTTCTTC
>few|-|TRBV20-1|TRBJ2-1
CSEGDSGMQFF
TGCAGTGAAGGGGACTCCGGGATGCAGTTCTTC
>-|TRBD2|TRBV4-3|TRBJ2-3
CASSQLSGGSTDTQYF
TGCGCCAGCAGCCAACTGAGCGGGGGGTCCACAGATACGCAGTATTTT
>-|TRBD2|TRBV4-3|TRBJ2-2
CASSQGSGVGTGELFF
TGCGCCAGCAGCCAGGGGAGCGGGGTTGGTACCGGGGAGCTGTTTTTT
>once|-|TRBV18|TRBJ1-4
CASSPSRDSHNEKLFF
TGTGCCAGCTCACCTAGTAGAGACAGCCATAATGAAAAACTGTTTTTT
>-|TRBD1|TRBV19|TRBJ1-5
CASTLTGGQPQHF
TGTGCCAGTACCTTGACAGGGGGGCAGCCCCAGCATTTT
>-|-|TRBV2|TRBJ1-1
CASTPRVAEVNTEAFF
TGTGCCAGCACTCCACGGGTGGCAGAAGTAAACACTGAAGCTTTCTTT
>-|TRBD2|TRBV5-6|TRBJ2-3
CASGGLAGGTDTQYF
TGTGCCAGTGGGGGACTAGCGGGGGGCACAGATACGCAGTATTTT
>few|-|TRBV5-6|TRBJ1-1
CASSWGQNTEAFF
TGTGCCAGCAGCTGGGGACAGAACACTGAAGCTTTCTTT
>few|-|TRBV5-4|TRBJ2-2
CASSAGTSNTGELFF
TGTGCCAGCAGCGCCGGGACTTCGAACACCGGGGAGCTGTTTTTT
>few|-|TRBV27|TRBJ2-1
CASSQQGYNEQFF
TGTGCCAGCAGCCAACAGGGTTACAATGAGCAGTTCTTC
>-|TRBD2|TRBV5-1|TRBJ2-3
CASSLGGLAGVLDTQYF
TGCGCCAGCAGCTTGGGAGGACTAGCGGGAGTGTTAGATACGCAGTATTTT
>-|-|TRBV5-1|TRBJ1-1
CASSFQGADTEAFF
TGCGCCAGCAGCTTTCAGGGTGCCGACACTGAAGCTTTCTTT
>-|-|TRBV7-3|TRBJ2-3
CASSLPGGRTDTQYF
TGTGCCAGCAGCTTACCCGGGGGGCGCACAGATACGCAGTATTTT
>-|-|TRBV7-9|TRBJ1-5
CASSFRQATNQPQHF
TGTGCCAGCAGTTTTCGACAGGCCACCAATCAGCCCCAGCATTTT
>-|TRBD1|TRBV6-1|TRBJ1-1
CASSDHRTGGNTEAFF
TGTGCCAGCAGTGACCACCGGACAGGGGGGAACACTGAAGCTTTCTTT
>-|TRBD1|TRBV6-1|TRBJ1-1
CASSRTGRIAEAFF
TGTGCCAGCAGCCGGACAGGCAGAATAGCTGAAGCTTTCTTT
>-|-|TRBV18|TRBJ2-7
CASSPGQGIIYEQYF
TGTGCCAGCTCACCGGGCCAGGGAATAATCTACGAGCAGTACTTC
>-|-|TRBV5-6|TRBJ2-7
CASSFRVFSEQYF
TGTGCCAGCAGCTTCAGGGTATTTAGCGAGCAGTACTTC
>-|TRBD2|TRBV7-8|TRBJ2-1
CASSWDYRGEQFF
TGTGCCAGCAGCTGGGACTACCGAGGCGAGCAGTTCTTC
>once|-|TRBV7-2|TRBJ2-7
CASSLGGVLSSYEQYF
TGTGCCAGCAGCTTAGGGGGGGTCCTGAGCTCCTACGAGCAGTACTTC
>-|TRBD1|TRBV29-1|TRBJ1-3
CSVRTGSGNTIYF
TGCAGCGTTCGGACAGGGAGTGGAAACACCATATATTTT